Presented here are 21 T cell receptor beta chains from one specimen sequenced in a study of blood T cell repertoires in COVID-19 (dated by TCRdb to the early 2020s). Receptor amplification or capture employed the immunoSEQ multiplex PCR assay. The source is immuneACCESS, and TCRdb retained only in-frame sequences with V and J called. Part of the clones is not carried over; for the studies checked, unresolved V genes explain less than half of this, and the remainder is unexplained. The sample table lists 75,000 to 100,000 clones, about 80% of them with a count of one. The ten biggest clones cover approximately 25% of the sample. Source material: peripheral blood. These receptors came from a man between 70 and 80 years old with acute or convalescent COVID-19.

The gene calls are TRBV11-3 and TRBJ1-1; tentative D call: TRBD1 (5 bases). The V gene's germline CDR1 is SGHNT and CDR2 YENEEA. The V end lost 3 bases, the J end lost 4 bases, and 15 bases lay between the germline ends. The CDR3 loop spans 15 amino acids. The CDR3 reads CASSFGFSQGTEAFF. The CDR3 nucleotides read TGTGCCAGCAGCTTCGGATTTTCTCAGGGCACTGAAGCTTTCTTT.

A few counts support this clone. J is TRBJ1-4 and V is TRBV3-1 (or the pseudogene TRBV3-2), with D possibly TRBD1 on 5 matching bases. Trimming removed 2 bases from V and 0 bases from J, with 16 bases in between. This CDR3 is built from 18 residues. Germline V CDR1 and CDR2: LGHDT, YNNKEL (reference sequence). The CDR3 reads CASSQSRGGAATNEKLFF. In DNA form, the CDR3 reads TGTGCCAGCAGCCAATCGAGGGGAGGGGCCGCAACTAATGAAAAACTGTTTTTT.

The V call is TRBV6-1, the J call TRBJ1-5; tentative D call: TRBD1 (6 bases). This CDR3 contains 14 residues. CDR1 is MNHNS, CDR2 SASEGT, per germline. With 2 bases removed from V and 6 bases from J, the gap between germline ends came to 11 bases. The CDR3 bases are TGTGCCAGCAGTGAATATACAGGGTCTCAGCCCCAGCATTTT. This codes for CASSEYTGSQPQHF.

As to this clone: At one end, the junction sequence differs from germline, possibly due to a read error. The chain links TRBV7-2 to TRBJ2-7; D is unclear. The CDR3 totals 13 residues. Germline lookup yields CDR1 SGHTA and CDR2 FQGNSA. CDR3 sequence reads: CASSKDMVYAQYF. DNA for the CDR3: TGTGCCAGCAGCAAAGACATGGTCTACGCGCAGTACTTC.

V gene TRBV6-5 combines with J gene TRBJ1-5; D not resolved. This CDR3 spans 14 amino acids. Trimming shortened V by 4 bases and J by 1 base, and 8 bases separated the two germline ends. The V gene's germline CDR1 is MNHEY and CDR2 SVGAGI. CDR3 sequence reads: CASSLSESNQPQHF. In DNA form, the CDR3 reads TGTGCCAGCAGTTTATCAGAAAGCAATCAGCCCCAGCATTTT.

This chain joins TRBV28 and TRBJ2-3; TRBD2 agrees at 13 bases. This CDR3 region has 16 residues. Germline CDR1 reads MDHEN; CDR2 reads SYDVKM. The V segment lost 3 bases and the J segment 2 bases; nucleotides outside the gene matches: 2. This chain's CDR3 is CASSLGTSGTTDTQYF. CDR3 sequence (DNA): TGTGCCAGCAGTTTGGGGACTAGCGGGACCACAGATACGCAGTATTTT.

V is TRBV9 and J is TRBJ1-3; TRBD1 matches 7 bases. The CDR3 spans 16 residues. Germline V gives CDR1 SGDLS, CDR2 YYNGEE. V dropped 1 base and J dropped 4; count of bases not matched to a gene: 8. Here the CDR3 DNA reads TGTGCCAGCAGCGTACTAGGGGGCGCGGGAGGAAACACCATATATTTT. This sequence encodes CASSVLGGAGGNTIYF.

This clone was found a few times. The chain carries TRBV5-5 and TRBJ1-6, with D possibly matching TRBD1 (6 bases). The length of the CDR3 is 17 residues. V lost 0 bases and J lost 7, with 17 bases in between. Germline V CDR1 and CDR2: SGHKS, YYEKEE (reference sequence). This chain's CDR3 is CASSLDRDTEGNSPLHF. Written as DNA, the CDR3 is TGTGCCAGCAGCTTGGACCGGGACACAGAGGGCAATTCACCCCTCCACTTT.

The chain employs TRBV6-5 and TRBJ1-1; 7 bases are a match to TRBD1. The CDR3 runs 14 residues. J gave up 2 bases and V 5 bases, and 5 bases lay outside the gene matches. Germline lookup yields CDR1 MNHEY and CDR2 SVGAGI. In DNA form, the CDR3 reads TGTGCCAGCAGTCAACAGGGGACCAACACTGAAGCTTTCTTT. Its protein is CASSQQGTNTEAFF.

This chain links TRBV19 with TRBJ1-1, with TRBD1 matching 7 bases. CDR1 LNHDA and CDR2 SQIVND come from the germline V gene (reference sequence). The CDR3 spans 13 residues. Trimming at V came to 6 bases and at J to 3 bases, leaving 4 bases not matched to a gene. CDR3 DNA: TGTGCCAGTAGCCCGGGACAGTACACTGAAGCTTTCTTT. Translation gives CASSPGQYTEAFF.

This clone came up a few times. J is TRBJ2-1 and V is TRBV27, with 7 positions matching TRBD2. Germline assignment: CDR1 MNHEY and CDR2 SMNVEV (reference sequence). The CDR3 totals 14 residues. Losses at the gene ends were 7 bases for V and 8 bases for J; bases not matched to a gene: 11. The CDR3 DNA follows: TGTGCCAGCAATCGCGGGAGCTTGCTCGATGAGCAGTTCTTC. Encoded protein: CASNRGSLLDEQFF.

This clone was seen a handful of times. V gene TRBV25-1 combines with J gene TRBJ2-1, with D maybe TRBD2 (5 bases). V lost 3 bases, J lost 3 bases, and 9 bases lay in between. CDR1 MGHDK and CDR2 SYGVNS come from the germline V gene. The CDR3 is 14 residues long. The CDR3 sequence: CASSDPGIYNEQFF. In DNA, the CDR3 is TGTGCCAGCAGTGATCCGGGAATCTACAATGAGCAGTTCTTC.

V gene TRBV9 combines with J gene TRBJ1-5; D remains unclear. This CDR3 is built from 14 residues. Germline-derived CDR1 and CDR2 are SGDLS and YYNGEE. V dropped 0 bases and J dropped 2 bases, with 6 bases sitting between them. CDR3 nucleotide sequence: TGTGCCAGCAGCGTAGATCAGGGCAATCAGCCCCAGCATTTT. Translation gives CASSVDQGNQPQHF.

There are a few counts of this clone. Written as DNA, the CDR3 is TGTGCCAGCAGCGTAGGTGTGGGGGCATTGAGTCAGCCCCAGCATTTT. Translated: CASSVGVGALSQPQHF. The rearrangement links TRBV9 to TRBJ1-5, with D possibly being TRBD1 (6 bases). The CDR3 consists of 16 residues. V was cut by 0 bases and J by 6 bases, with 16 bases left in between. Germline lookup yields CDR1 SGDLS and CDR2 YYNGEE.

The V gene is TRBV28, the J gene TRBJ2-2, with D possibly matching TRBD1 (6 bases). Germline values: CDR1 MDHEN, CDR2 SYDVKM. Trimming stripped 5 bases from V and 9 bases from J, with 16 bases between. The CDR3 length is 14 residues. This CDR3 is CASSLRGPGRELFF. DNA of the CDR3: TGTGCCAGCAGTCTCAGGGGCCCGGGCCGGGAGCTGTTTTTT. The variable domain in full, with the rest retrieved from reference TRBV28 and TRBJ2-2, is DVKVTQSSRYLVKRTGEKVFLECVQDMDHENMFWYRQDPGLGLRLIYFSYDVKMKEKGDIPEGYSVSREKKERFSLILESASTNQTSMYLCASSLRGPGRELFFGEGSRLTVL.

This sequence joins TRBV28 and TRBJ1-2; D is uncertain. CDR1 is MDHEN, CDR2 SYDVKM, per germline. This CDR3 is built from 15 residues. Trimming took off 3 bases at V and 0 bases at J, with 11 bases between the two ends. DNA of the CDR3: TGTGCCAGCAGTTTGTTCCAGGCGACTAACTATGGCTACACCTTC. It is translated as CASSLFQATNYGYTF.

The chain uses TRBV7-2 and TRBJ2-2, with 7 bases matching TRBD1. The CDR3 length is 16 residues. Germline V gene data show CDR1 as SGHTA and CDR2 as FQGNSA. Germline trimming cut 5 bases from V and 0 bases from J; bases unmatched to any gene: 6. This chain's CDR3 is CASSLHRGTNTGELFF. As DNA, the CDR3 is TGTGCCAGCAGCCTACACAGGGGAACGAACACCGGGGAGCTGTTTTTT.

This clone was seen many times. V gene TRBV10-2 combines with J gene TRBJ2-7, with 10 bases matching TRBD1. Germline CDR1 is WSHSY and CDR2 is SAAADI. The V segment lost 6 bases and the J segment 6 bases; nucleotides outside the gene matches: 11. There are 15 residues in the CDR3. The CDR3 protein is CASRSLRDRGTEQYF. The CDR3 DNA reads TGCGCCAGCAGATCCCTCCGGGACAGGGGCACCGAGCAGTACTTC.

V and J are TRBV5-4 and TRBJ2-3; D is undetermined. Germline V gene sequence: CDR1 SGHNT, CDR2 YYREEE (reference sequence). Trimming stripped 4 bases from V and 0 bases from J, with 12 bases between. This CDR3 region has 15 residues. The CDR3 region is CASSLIAGSTDTQYF. The CDR3 coding sequence is TGTGCCAGCAGCCTGATAGCCGGAAGCACAGATACGCAGTATTTT.

This chain links TRBV4-1 with TRBJ1-6; D unresolved. V lost 3 bases to trimming and J lost 0 bases, with 9 bases between them. The germline CDR1 and CDR2 sequences are MGHRA and YSYEKL. This CDR3 contains 16 residues. CDR3 nucleotide sequence: TGCGCCAGCAGCCATGACTTGAGCTCCTATAATTCACCCCTCCACTTT. It encodes CASSHDLSSYNSPLHF.

The rearrangement links TRBV9 to TRBJ2-3; 9 bases map to TRBD2. V lost 0 bases to trimming and J lost 5 bases; unmatched junction nucleotides: 7. This CDR3 is 16 amino acids long. CDR1 SGDLS and CDR2 YYNGEE come from the germline V gene. The CDR3 region has the DNA TGTGCCAGCAGCGTAGGTGCTAGCGGGATGGGAGATACGCAGTATTTT. Translation gives CASSVGASGMGDTQYF.